The 32 T cell receptor beta chains below were found in one sample sequenced in a study of T cell responses to AZD1222 COVID-19 vaccine. Libraries were prepared by immunoSEQ multiplex PCR; TCRdb keeps only in-frame clonotypes and omits some of them. In the table there are 250,000 to 300,000 clones, approximately 94% of which are singletons. Sample: peripheral blood, taken 28 days after the second AZD1222 dose. The receptors here all came from an adult who received the AZD1222 COVID-19 vaccine.

The chain carries TRBV28 and TRBJ1-2; D uncertain. Per germline, CDR1 MDHEN and CDR2 SYDVKM. CDR3 length: 11 residues. Between the trimmed V and J ends, which lost 7 bases and 8 bases, there was a span of 11 bases. The CDR3 nucleotides read TGTGCCAGCACTCAATCGCGCGGCTACACCTTC. Its protein is CASTQSRGYTF.

The chain employs TRBV13 and TRBJ2-7; D might be TRBD1 (6 bases). V gave up 1 base and J gave up 2 bases, with 9 bases separating them. This CDR3 is 14 amino acids long. Germline-derived CDR1 and CDR2 are PRHDT and FYEKMQ (reference sequence). The CDR3 nucleotides are TGTGCCAGCAGCTTAGCAGGGGCCCCCTACGAGCAGTACTTC. This codes for CASSLAGAPYEQYF.

The gene calls are TRBV5-6 and TRBJ1-4; possibly TRBD1 for D (5 bases). Per germline, CDR1 SGHDT and CDR2 YYEEEE. The CDR3 extends over 13 amino acids. Between the trimmed V and J ends, which lost 4 bases and 5 bases, there was a span of 9 bases. The CDR3 DNA sequence: TGTGCCAGCAGCGACCGACAGAATGAAAAACTGTTTTTT. Encoded protein: CASSDRQNEKLFF.

The V and J genes are TRBV3-1 (or the pseudogene TRBV3-2) and TRBJ1-2; tentative D call: TRBD1 (5 bases). In germline, CDR1 is LGHDT, CDR2 YNNKEL (reference sequence). V was cut by 0 bases and J by 4 bases, with 12 bases left in between. This CDR3 contains 15 residues. The DNA for the CDR3 is TGTGCCAGCAGCCAAGAAACGGGACTGAGCTATGGCTACACCTTC. Protein product: CASSQETGLSYGYTF.

The V and J genes are TRBV15 and TRBJ2-7, with 7 bases lining up with TRBD1. Trimming removed 3 bases from V and 4 bases from J; junction bases left unmatched: 9. The CDR3 has 15 residues. CDR1 is LNHNV, CDR2 YYDKDF, per germline (reference sequence). The CDR3 DNA sequence: TGTGCCACCAGCAGCTCCCCCGGGACAGCTTACGAGCAGTACTTC. Residues: CATSSSPGTAYEQYF. The entire variable domain, with the rest obtained from reference TRBV15 and TRBJ2-7, is as follows: DAMVIQNPRYQVTQFGKPVTLSCSQTLNHNVMYWYQQKSSQAPKLLFHYYDKDFNNEADTPDNFQSRRPNTSFCFLDIRSPGLGDTAMYLCATSSSPGTAYEQYFGPGTRLTVT.

The chain joins TRBV29-1 to TRBJ2-7, with TRBD1 identical over 7 bases. Germline trimming cut 3 bases from V and 5 bases from J; bases unmatched to any gene: 4. Germline V gives CDR1 SQVTM, CDR2 ANQGSEA. The CDR3 totals 12 residues. The DNA of the CDR3 is TGCAGCGTTGAGGACAGGTTCCACGAGCAGTACTTC. It translates to CSVEDRFHEQYF.

The chain has TRBV6-6 and TRBJ1-1; tentatively, D is TRBD1 (5 bases). Germline V gene data show CDR1 as MNHNY and CDR2 as SVGAGI (reference sequence). The ends were cut back, 5 bases at V and 0 bases at J, with 19 bases in the middle. The CDR3 extends over 17 amino acids. CDR3 in DNA: TGTGCCAGCAGTCGGACACCCTACGGTCTCATGAACACTGAAGCTTTCTTT. This codes for CASSRTPYGLMNTEAFF.

J is TRBJ1-1 and V is TRBV2; D call uncertain. Trimming removed 6 bases from V and 1 base from J, with 9 bases in between. This CDR3 has 13 residues. Per the germline V gene, CDR1 is SNHLY and CDR2 is FYNNEI. This chain's CDR3 is CASRVQPNTEAFF. CDR3 coding DNA: TGTGCCAGCAGGGTACAGCCGAACACTGAAGCTTTCTTT.

This sequence joins TRBV3-1 (or the pseudogene TRBV3-2) and TRBJ2-7, with D possibly being TRBD2 (6 bases). Between the trimmed V and J ends, which lost 4 bases and 4 bases, there was a span of 14 bases. The CDR3 runs to 14 residues. Germline V gene lookup returns CDR1 LGHDT and CDR2 YNNKEL (reference sequence). The CDR3 coding sequence is TGTGCCAGCAGCCGGGAAGCGGGTCCATACGAGCAGTACTTC. It is translated as CASSREAGPYEQYF.

The J gene is TRBJ1-3, the V gene TRBV5-4, with 9 positions matching TRBD1. Germline lookup yields CDR1 SGHNT and CDR2 YYREEE (reference sequence). The CDR3 spans 17 residues. Trimming cost V 4 bases and J 0 bases; bases outside gene matches: 8. CDR3 sequence: CASSLGQGGRSGNTIYF. DNA for the CDR3: TGTGCCAGCAGCCTGGGACAGGGAGGCCGCTCTGGAAACACCATATATTTT. Using reference TRBV5-4 and TRBJ1-3 for the parts outside the CDR3, the full variable domain is ETGVTQSPTHLIKTRGQQVTLRCSSQSGHNTVSWYQQALGQGPQFIFQYYREEENGRGNFPPRFSGLQFPNYSSELNVNALELDDSALYLCASSLGQGGRSGNTIYFGEGSWLTVV.

This chain uses TRBV5-1 with TRBJ1-4; D may be TRBD1 (6 bases). V was shortened by 4 bases and J by 2 bases, with 12 bases between the two germline ends. Germline lookup yields CDR1 SGHRS and CDR2 YFSETQ. This CDR3 is built from 15 residues. CDR3 coding DNA: TGCGCCAGCAGCCGCAGGGGTTCGACTAATGAAAAACTGTTTTTT. Amino acids: CASSRRGSTNEKLFF. The entire variable domain, with the rest obtained from reference TRBV5-1 and TRBJ1-4, is as follows: KAGVTQTPRYLIKTRGQQVTLSCSPISGHRSVSWYQQTPGQGLQFLFEYFSETQRNKGNFPGRFSGRQFSNSRSEMNVSTLELGDSALYLCASSRRGSTNEKLFFGSGTQLSVL.

The J gene is TRBJ2-5, the V gene TRBV2; 7 bases agree with TRBD2. J was trimmed by 5 bases and V by 5 bases; bases with no gene match: 8. Germline V lookup: CDR1 SNHLY, CDR2 FYNNEI. The length of the CDR3 is 14 residues. The CDR3: CASSLEAGEETQYF. In nucleotides, the CDR3 is TGTGCCAGCAGTTTAGAGGCGGGGGAGGAGACCCAGTACTTC.

The chain combines TRBV18 with TRBJ2-3; 10 nucleotides agree with TRBD2. This CDR3 contains 17 residues. The trim removed 6 bases at V and 3 bases at J, leaving 12 bases unmatched. Germline V lookup: CDR1 KGHSH, CDR2 LQKENI. The CDR3 nucleotides read TGTGCCAGCTCCACCAGTCCTAGCGGGGGCCTTACAGATACGCAGTATTTT. This codes for CASSTSPSGGLTDTQYF. The whole variable domain, remainder taken from reference TRBV18 and TRBJ2-3, is NAGVMQNPRHLVRRRGQEARLRCSPMKGHSHVYWYRQLPEEGLKFMVYLQKENIIDESGMPKERFSAEFPKEGPSILRIQQVVRGDSAAYFCASSTSPSGGLTDTQYFGPGTRLTVL.

The chain combines TRBV7-9 with TRBJ2-3, with TRBD2 identical over 10 bases. The CDR3 covers 18 residues. The J segment lost 5 bases and the V segment lost 5 bases, leaving 16 bases of the junction unmatched. The germline V gene encodes CDR1 SEHNR and CDR2 FQNEAQ (reference sequence). DNA for the CDR3: TGTGCCAGCAGCCTCAGAGGAGGTAGCGGGAGGCCCGGAGATACGCAGTATTTT. Its translation is CASSLRGGSGRPGDTQYF.

This sequence joins TRBV28 and TRBJ2-1; TRBD2 aligns across 10 bases. Germline trimming cut 1 base from V and 6 bases from J; bases unmatched to any gene: 3. Germline V CDR1 and CDR2: MDHEN, SYDVKM. CDR3 length equals 15 residues. The CDR3 loop reads CASSLLAGGGNEQFF. The DNA of the CDR3 is TGTGCCAGCAGTTTATTAGCGGGGGGAGGCAATGAGCAGTTCTTC.

The gene calls are TRBV18 and TRBJ2-1; D call uncertain. V was shortened by 3 bases and J by 0 bases, with 15 bases between the two germline ends. The CDR3 sequence is 17 residues long. Germline assignment: CDR1 KGHSH and CDR2 LQKENI. CDR3 coding DNA: TGTGCCAGCTCACCGTCGAGGCAGATCAGCTCCTACAATGAGCAGTTCTTC. Translated: CASSPSRQISSYNEQFF.

The genes are TRBV6-6 and TRBJ1-2; the D gene is possibly TRBD1 (5 bases). Germline V gives CDR1 MNHNY, CDR2 SVGAGI (reference sequence). This CDR3 has 15 residues. V was trimmed by 7 bases and J by 5 bases, leaving 20 bases between them. The CDR3 sequence is CASKTSRGGWYGYTF. CDR3 in DNA: TGTGCCAGCAAGACTAGTAGGGGTGGATGGTATGGCTACACCTTC.

The chain employs TRBV2 and TRBJ2-3; possible D gene TRBD1, 7 bases. The CDR3 length is 15 residues. Per germline, CDR1 SNHLY and CDR2 FYNNEI. The ends were cut back, 5 bases at V and 2 bases at J, with 14 bases in the middle. This CDR3 is CASSSAGQYTDTQYF. For the CDR3, the DNA is TGTGCCAGCAGTAGCGCGGGACAGTACACAGATACGCAGTATTTT.

The rearrangement links TRBV9 to TRBJ2-1, with a tentative D call TRBD2 (6 bases). Trimming stripped 3 bases from V and 8 bases from J, with 15 bases between. The CDR3 spans 14 residues. Germline-derived CDR1 and CDR2 are SGDLS and YYNGEE. This CDR3 reads CASSEGLGNHEQFF. As DNA, the CDR3 is TGTGCCAGCAGCGAGGGACTGGGGAACCATGAGCAGTTCTTC. Filled out from reference TRBV9 and TRBJ2-1, the complete variable domain reads DSGVTQTPKHLITATGQRVTLRCSPRSGDLSVYWYQQSLDQGLQFLIQYYNGEERAKGNILERFSAQQFPDLHSELNLSSLELGDSALYFCASSEGLGNHEQFFGPGTRLTVL.

This sequence joins TRBV7-8 and TRBJ1-2; D call uncertain. The CDR3 spans 15 residues. Germline V gene sequence: CDR1 SGHVS, CDR2 FQNEAQ. With 7 bases removed from V and 5 bases from J, the gap between germline ends came to 20 bases. CDR3 nucleotides: TGTGCCAGCATCCCCAGCGACCGAATGGGGTATGGCTACACCTTC. It encodes CASIPSDRMGYGYTF.

The rearrangement joins TRBV6-5 to TRBJ1-1, with D possibly matching TRBD1 (5 bases). Looked up from germline, CDR1 is MNHEY and CDR2 is SVGAGI. There are 13 residues in the CDR3. V shed 2 bases and J shed 5 bases, with 9 bases lying between them. Written as DNA, the CDR3 is TGTGCCAGCAGTTACGCCCAGGGAACTGAAGCTTTCTTT. Its translation is CASSYAQGTEAFF.

The chain employs TRBV28 and TRBJ1-5; D is undetermined. CDR1 is MDHEN and CDR2 is SYDVKM in the germline V gene. V was pared by 1 base and J by 1 base, with 8 bases between. This CDR3 is 15 amino acids long. CDR3 protein: CASSLYPGSNQPQHF. In DNA form, the CDR3 reads TGTGCCAGCAGTTTATACCCCGGGAGCAATCAGCCCCAGCATTTT.

The gene calls are TRBV7-3 and TRBJ2-2; TRBD1 is a possible D gene (6 bases). Per germline, CDR1 SGHTA and CDR2 FQGTGA. Trimming removed 6 bases at V and 1 base at J, with 12 bases between. This CDR3 comprises 15 residues. This CDR3 reads CASSDRGQNTGELFF. Here the CDR3 DNA reads TGTGCCAGCAGTGACCGGGGACAGAACACCGGGGAGCTGTTTTTT.

V usage is TRBV2 and J usage is TRBJ1-5, with TRBD1 identical over 7 bases. The CDR3 is 15 residues long. Germline-derived CDR1 and CDR2 are SNHLY and FYNNEI. V was clipped by 6 bases and J by 4 bases; unmatched bases: 9. The CDR3 sequence: CASSADRAGNQPQHF. The CDR3 DNA follows: TGTGCCAGCAGCGCTGACAGGGCGGGAAATCAGCCCCAGCATTTT.

This clone has only one observation. The chain recombines TRBV27 with TRBJ2-1; 7 bases line up with TRBD2. V shed 1 base and J 0 bases; nucleotides not matched to a gene: 3. This CDR3 contains 16 residues. Germline CDR1 reads MNHEY; CDR2 reads SMNVEV (reference sequence). CDR3 protein: CASSLLAGFSYNEQFF. CDR3 bases: TGTGCCAGCAGTTTATTAGCGGGTTTCTCCTACAATGAGCAGTTCTTC.

This clone has just one count. The chain joins TRBV14 to TRBJ2-5, with TRBD2 identical over 12 bases. In germline, CDR1 is SGHDN, CDR2 FVKESK. The CDR3 contains 16 residues. The J segment lost 5 bases and the V segment lost 4 bases, leaving 8 bases of the junction unmatched. The CDR3 DNA reads as TGTGCCAGCAGCCCCGGACTAGCGGGAAGCAGGGAGACCCAGTACTTC. Translated, it gives CASSPGLAGSRETQYF.

V gene TRBV9 combines with J gene TRBJ2-1; 8 nucleotides agree with TRBD2. J was trimmed by 8 bases and V by 3 bases; bases with no gene match: 7. The CDR3 sequence is 14 residues long. From germline, CDR1 is SGDLS and CDR2 YYNGEE. CDR3 in amino acids: CASSAAGGRDEQFF. As DNA, the CDR3 is TGTGCCAGCAGCGCCGCGGGGGGCAGGGATGAGCAGTTCTTC. Full variable domain (remainder filled in from reference TRBV9 and TRBJ2-1): DSGVTQTPKHLITATGQRVTLRCSPRSGDLSVYWYQQSLDQGLQFLIQYYNGEERAKGNILERFSAQQFPDLHSELNLSSLELGDSALYFCASSAAGGRDEQFFGPGTRLTVL.

The chain recombines TRBV7-2 with TRBJ2-1; 8 bases fit TRBD2. This CDR3 has 16 residues. With 5 bases clipped from V and 7 bases from J, the junction kept 13 bases outside the gene matches. In germline, CDR1 is SGHTA, CDR2 FQGNSA. CDR3 sequence (DNA): TGTGCCAGCAGCCTAGGGCTAAGCGGGGGAGGGAATGAGCAGTTCTTC. It specifies CASSLGLSGGGNEQFF.

The chain is built from TRBV4-1 and TRBJ2-5; perhaps TRBD1 as D (5 bases). The CDR3 loop spans 13 amino acids. Germline lookup yields CDR1 MGHRA and CDR2 YSYEKL. V dropped 2 bases and J dropped 4 bases, with 8 bases sitting between them. CDR3 coding DNA: TGCGCCAGCAGCCAATCTCAGGGAGAGACCCAGTACTTC. The encoded protein is CASSQSQGETQYF.

The rearrangement links TRBV28 to TRBJ2-7; 8 bases line up with TRBD1. CDR3 length equals 15 residues. V dropped 4 bases and J dropped 4; count of bases not matched to a gene: 9. Germline lookup yields CDR1 MDHEN and CDR2 SYDVKM. CDR3 nucleotides: TGTGCCAGCAGTTCCCGGACAGGGACGGGATACGAGCAGTACTTC. It yields the protein CASSSRTGTGYEQYF.

This chain joins TRBV4-3 and TRBJ2-2; possibly TRBD1 for D (5 bases). The CDR3 is 15 amino acids. Germline-derived CDR1 and CDR2 are LGHNA and YSLEER. V was trimmed by 3 bases and J by 7 bases, leaving 15 bases between them. CDR3 sequence reads: CASSQRPQGHGELFF. DNA of the CDR3: TGCGCCAGCAGCCAGAGACCTCAGGGTCACGGGGAGCTGTTTTTT.

The gene calls are TRBV6-5 and TRBJ2-7, with unresolved D. Trimming removed 4 bases from V and 4 bases from J, with 11 bases in between. Germline loops: CDR1 MNHEY, CDR2 SVGAGI. The CDR3 is 13 residues long. CDR3 coding DNA: TGTGCCAGCAGTTTCTCGTACATTTACGAGCAGTACTTC. Translation gives CASSFSYIYEQYF.